The table lists the clone carrying this TCR beta chain with a few counts. Antigen unknown. The record originates from a study of beta chain features in type 1 diabetes. Study summary: Cell yields, gender and age were similar in healthy donors and patients.

Reverse transcription of all isolated RNA meant that expressed TCRB transcripts were sequenced. Profiling relied on immunoSEQ multiplex PCR, and the TCRdb table lists in-frame clones only, not all of them. The sample records over 600,000 clones, around an eighth being singletons. The length of the CDR3 is 12 residues. V lost 3 bases, J lost 8 bases, and 11 bases lay in between. Germline V gene lookup returns CDR1 SGDLS and CDR2 YYNGEE. Overall study findings and caveats: Type 1 diabetes patients had TCRB CDR3s that were shorter (moderately but significantly so) in all four CD4+ subsets. In the patient group, naive, central memory and Treg TCRB repertoires seemed more alike than in the healthy donor group. Patients with type 1 diabetes carried fewer insertions and had more deletions at their VDJ junctions.

Purities in excess of 95% were seen in all sorted populations. What was sequenced was naive CD4+ T cells from blood. This TCR was recovered from a young man with type 1 diabetes. V and J are TRBV9 and TRBJ1-2; D gene unclear. As DNA, the CDR3 is TGTGCCAGCAGCGCTGTTGGGTGGGGCTACACCTTC. This codes for CASSAVGWGYTF.